This TCR beta chain emerged from a study of response to subunit inactivated influenza vaccine. TCRdb passed the RT-PCR reads through MiXCR, listing each CDR3 protein once. Of 170,000 or so distinct CDR3 sequences detected, around 10% appear once; the ten largest clones hold roughly 36%. The CDR3 spans 13 residues. The V end lost 7 bases, the J end lost 3 bases, and 14 bases lay between the germline ends. From germline, CDR1 is SGHKS and CDR2 YYEKEE (reference sequence). V gene TRBV5-5 combines with J gene TRBJ2-7; D might be TRBD2 (6 bases). The source material was CD8+ T cells sorted from PBMCs, sampled around 25 months after vaccination. This TCR was recovered from a man in his fifties or sixties who received an inactivated influenza vaccine. CDR3 sequence (DNA): TGTGCCAGCGGCCGGAGGGTCTTCTACGAGCAGTACTTC. Encoded protein: CASGRRVFYEQYF. The variable domain in full, completed from reference TRBV5-5 and TRBJ2-7, reads DAGVTQSPTHLIKTRGQQVTLRCSPISGHKSVSWYQQVLGQGPQFIFQYYEKEERGRGNFPDRFSARQFPNYSSELNVNALLLGDSALYLCASGRRVFYEQYFGPGTRLTVT.